Listed here is a single T cell receptor beta chain. The junction had 8 bases not matched to a gene; V was cut back by 3 bases and J by 0 bases. The CDR3 spans 16 residues. Germline V gives CDR1 SGDLS, CDR2 YYNGEE. Authors' methods: The assay estimated nucleated cells by amplifying reference gene primers. Repertoires were generated with immunoSEQ multiplex PCR, while TCRdb's copy carries only in-frame clones and drops some. V and J calls plus clone size are reproduced from that table; the DNA served to infer D and trimming. This sample has about 100,000 clones, with 80% to 95% found just once. The sample comes from a study of blood T cell repertoires in COVID-19. Study as a whole: Samples of COVID-19 (acute and convalescent) were obtained from the United States, Italy and Spain. T cells, B-cell-depleted T cells, or PBMCs provided the cDNA or gDNA that served as material.

This clonotype was sampled from a man aged 65-85 years with acute or convalescent COVID-19. J is TRBJ1-1 and V is TRBV9; 7 bases match TRBD1. The sequencing sample was made of peripheral blood. In DNA form, the CDR3 reads TGTGCCAGCAGCGCGTATCCCGGGACAGTGAACACTGAAGCTTTCTTT. Amino acids: CASSAYPGTVNTEAFF.